One and the same sample provided the 6 T cell receptor beta chains below, sequenced in a study of T-cell reconstitution after alpha-beta-depleted transplantation in children. The TCRbeta library was prepared with unique molecular identifiers. Using its own MiXCR run on the PCR reads, TCRdb lists one record per CDR3 protein. The top ten hold roughly 41% of the sample, which has roughly 340,000 distinct CDR3 sequences, roughly 17% seen once. The sequenced sample was PBMCs, mostly from graft donor cells, obtained 360 days after TCRalphabeta/CD19-depleted stem cell transplant. The receptors shown here come from a male patient between 2 and 15 years old who had a stem cell transplant for acute lymphoblastic leukemia, so the T cells may come from the graft donor.

The sample holds a few counts of this clonotype. The chain recombines TRBV4-2 with TRBJ1-2, with D tentatively TRBD1 (5 bases). The CDR3 has 14 amino acids. V lost 0 bases and J 13 bases, leaving 18 bases between the germline ends. CDR1 is LGHNA and CDR2 is YNFKEQ in the germline V gene. CDR3 loop: CASSQDLSGRESTF. The CDR3 nucleotides are TGTGCCAGCAGCCAAGATCTGTCAGGGCGGGAGTCCACCTTC.

The chain carries TRBV27 and TRBJ2-1; D ambiguous. V shed 0 bases and J shed 4 bases, with 13 bases lying between them. The CDR3 loop spans 16 amino acids. CDR1 and CDR2 (germline): MNHEY, SMNVEV (reference sequence). In DNA form, the CDR3 reads TGTGCCAGCAGTTTATCTTCATTGTTGGGTTACAATGAGCAGTTCTTC. This gives the protein CASSLSSLLGYNEQFF.

This chain connects TRBV29-1 to TRBJ2-1; 8 nucleotides agree with TRBD1. V was pared by 4 bases and J by 4 bases, with 6 bases of the junction left unmatched. The V gene's germline CDR1 is SQVTM and CDR2 ANQGSEA. The CDR3 totals 14 residues. For the CDR3, the DNA is TGCAGCGTTGTCTACCAGGGGGCATACAATGAGCAGTTCTTC. Translated, it gives CSVVYQGAYNEQFF.

This chain connects TRBV28 to TRBJ2-1, with D possibly matching TRBD2 (5 bases). CDR1 and CDR2 (germline): MDHEN, SYDVKM. This CDR3 has 15 residues. V lost 8 bases and J 5 bases, leaving 19 bases between the germline ends. The CDR3 DNA sequence: TGTGCCAGCGAGGGTTCAACGCGATCCCACAATGAGCAGTTCTTC. Protein: CASEGSTRSHNEQFF.

This clonotype appeared a few times. This chain links TRBV9 with TRBJ2-7; 9 bases line up with TRBD1. This CDR3 region has 16 residues. The V gene's germline CDR1 is SGDLS and CDR2 YYNGEE. Trimming took 5 bases from V and 1 from J; bases not matched to a gene: 10. The CDR3 reads CASSPNHRGQSYEQYF. CDR3 DNA: TGTGCCAGCAGTCCAAACCACAGGGGGCAGTCCTACGAGCAGTACTTC. Filled out from reference TRBV9 and TRBJ2-7, the complete variable domain reads DSGVTQTPKHLITATGQRVTLRCSPRSGDLSVYWYQQSLDQGLQFLIQYYNGEERAKGNILERFSAQQFPDLHSELNLSSLELGDSALYFCASSPNHRGQSYEQYFGPGTRLTVT.

The chain joins TRBV20-1 to TRBJ2-1; no clear D gene. CDR3 length equals 12 residues. Germline V gives CDR1 DFQATT, CDR2 SNEGSKA (reference sequence). The germline V and J ends were trimmed by 5 bases and 9 bases, with 14 bases remaining between them. CDR3 sequence: CSAALPIGEQFF. In DNA form, the CDR3 reads TGCAGTGCTGCGCTCCCTATAGGTGAGCAGTTCTTC.